A single sample gave rise to the 14 T cell receptor beta chains below, sequenced in a study of Graves' ophthalmopathy and Graves' hyperthyroidism. TCR beta CDR3 regions were amplified from RNA transcripts. Investigators did first-round RT-PCR with HTBI primers, then second-round multiplex PCR. TCRdb fed the multiplex PCR reads into MiXCR, producing one record per CDR3 protein. The profile shows hundreds of thousands of distinct CDR3 sequences, approximately 39% of them singletons. Sequenced input: peripheral blood. These receptor sequences come from an adult man with Graves' ophthalmopathy.

This clonotype occurred many times. The genes are TRBV7-8 and TRBJ2-7, with 10 bases that match TRBD2. The length of the CDR3 is 15 residues. In germline, CDR1 is SGHVS, CDR2 FQNEAQ. Germline trimming cut 4 bases from V and 5 bases from J; bases unmatched to any gene: 8. The chain's CDR3 is CASSWTSGDPNEQYF. The CDR3 DNA follows: TGTGCCAGCAGCTGGACTAGCGGAGACCCTAACGAGCAGTACTTC.

This clonotype was recorded many times. The chain carries TRBV27 and TRBJ1-6; D remains ambiguous. The CDR3 runs 13 residues. Trimming stripped 0 bases from V and 7 bases from J, with 4 bases between. Germline V lookup: CDR1 MNHEY, CDR2 SMNVEV (reference sequence). CDR3 DNA sequence: TGTGCCAGCAGTTTATCGGCGAATTCACCCCTCCACTTT. This encodes CASSLSANSPLHF.

This clonotype was counted ten times or more. The CDR3 protein is CASSIHRNSGANVLTF. The DNA for the CDR3 is TGTGCCAGTAGTATTCACAGGAACTCTGGGGCCAACGTCCTGACTTTC. This chain uses TRBV19 with TRBJ2-6; TRBD1 is a possible D gene (5 bases). This CDR3 has 16 amino acids. Germline loops: CDR1 LNHDA, CDR2 SQIVND (reference sequence). V lost 3 bases and J 0 bases, leaving 9 bases between the germline ends.

A note on this clonotype: This clone may be a read error of a much larger clone one base away. The rearrangement joins TRBV7-9 to TRBJ2-5, with a tentative D call TRBD1 (5 bases). The V end was cut by 5 bases, the J end by 3 bases, with 13 bases between. In germline, CDR1 is SEHNR, CDR2 FQNEAQ (reference sequence). CDR3 length: 14 amino acids. The CDR3 nucleotides read TGTGCCAGCAGCCCGGACATCGGTGAAGAGACCCAGTACTTC. Encoded protein: CASSPDIGEETQYF.

This clonotype was counted many times. The genes are TRBV7-9 and TRBJ1-4; D perhaps matches TRBD1 (5 bases). The CDR3 runs 16 residues. V was pared by 3 bases and J by 3 bases, with 14 bases between. Germline CDR1 SEHNR, CDR2 FQNEAQ (reference sequence). The CDR3 loop reads CASSLGRSGANEKLFF. The CDR3 DNA follows: TGTGCCAGCAGCTTGGGCAGGTCGGGGGCTAATGAAAAACTGTTTTTT.

At least ten counts were recorded for this clonotype. This CDR3 is CASSQGQGYSPLHF. The CDR3 bases are TGCGCCAGCAGCCAAGGACAGGGATATTCACCCCTCCACTTT. The chain joins TRBV5-1 to TRBJ1-6; 8 bases agree with TRBD1. The V and J ends lost 4 bases and 8 bases, in that order; junction bases with no gene match: 5. In germline, CDR1 is SGHRS, CDR2 YFSETQ. The CDR3 contains 14 residues. The full variable domain, completed using reference TRBV5-1 and TRBJ1-6, is KAGVTQTPRYLIKTRGQQVTLSCSPISGHRSVSWYQQTPGQGLQFLFEYFSETQRNKGNFPGRFSGRQFSNSRSEMNVSTLELGDSALYLCASSQGQGYSPLHFGNGTRLTVT.

The chain uses TRBV6-6 and TRBJ2-6; 7 bases are shared with TRBD1. CDR3 length: 16 amino acids. After removal of 8 bases from V and 4 bases from J, the junction contained 11 bases not matched to a gene. CDR1 MNHNY and CDR2 SVGAGI come from the germline V gene (reference sequence). Here the CDR3 DNA reads TGTGCCAGCGACCGATTAACAGGGGTAGGGGCCAACGTCCTGACTTTC. It yields the protein CASDRLTGVGANVLTF.

This clonotype showed up many times. CDR3 sequence reads: CASRDADTEAFF. The DNA for the CDR3 is TGTGCCAGTAGGGACGCAGACACTGAAGCTTTCTTT. The chain combines TRBV19 with TRBJ1-1, with D unclear. The ends were cut back, 6 bases at V and 3 bases at J, with 8 bases in the middle. Germline CDR1 LNHDA, CDR2 SQIVND (reference sequence). The CDR3 contains 12 residues.

This chain connects TRBV14 to TRBJ2-7; the D is unclear. Germline CDR1 reads SGHDN; CDR2 reads FVKESK. CDR3 size: 14 residues. Trimming pared 1 base from V and 4 bases from J, leaving 11 bases between. CDR3 coding DNA: TGTGCCAGCAGCCAAGCAGGAACCTTTTACGAGCAGTACTTC. This translates into CASSQAGTFYEQYF.

This clonotype was detected only a few times. The V gene is TRBV19, the J gene TRBJ2-7, with TRBD1 as a possible D gene (6 bases). CDR3 length: 17 residues. The germline V and J ends were trimmed by 7 bases and 3 bases, with 25 bases remaining between them. Germline V gene sequence: CDR1 LNHDA, CDR2 SQIVND (reference sequence). Here the CDR3 reads CASTTLSDSQTRYEQYF. In DNA form, the CDR3 reads TGTGCCAGTACAACTCTTTCGGACAGTCAAACTCGCTACGAGCAGTACTTC.

The chain combines TRBV20-1 with TRBJ2-5; D is undetermined. V lost 3 bases and J 11 bases, leaving 16 bases between the germline ends. The germline CDR1 and CDR2 sequences are DFQATT and SNEGSKA (reference sequence). The CDR3 runs to 12 residues. As DNA, the CDR3 is TGCAGTGCTAGGGGTTGGGAAGATACGCAGTACTTC. Translated: CSARGWEDTQYF.

The gene calls are TRBV29-1 and TRBJ2-3, with D perhaps matching TRBD1 or TRBD2 (5 bases each). This CDR3 has 16 residues. Trimming shortened V by 2 bases and J by 2 bases, and 17 bases separated the two germline ends. Germline V gives CDR1 SQVTM, CDR2 ANQGSEA. CDR3 loop: CSVENPGTPFTDTQYF. CDR3 bases: TGCAGCGTTGAAAACCCCGGGACCCCTTTCACAGATACGCAGTATTTT.

This clonotype was seen repeatedly, ten times or more. This chain links TRBV7-2 with TRBJ2-7; no clear D gene. The CDR3 length is 13 residues. The V gene lost 1 base and the J gene lost 2 bases, with 6 bases spanning the gap. Germline V CDR1 and CDR2: SGHTA, FQGNSA. CDR3 sequence (DNA): TGTGCCAGCAGCTTAGAGCTAGCCTACGAGCAGTACTTC. As protein: CASSLELAYEQYF.

About this clonotype itself: Being one base from a much bigger clone, this may be a read error. V gene TRBV29-1 combines with J gene TRBJ2-2, with no clear D. This CDR3 region has 14 residues. Germline assignment: CDR1 SQVTM and CDR2 ANQGSEA. In DNA, the CDR3 is TGCAGCGCTGAATCCTCTATCCGCTCCGGGGAGCTGTTTTTT. This codes for CSAESSIRSGELFF.